The text below deals with one TCR beta chain. Its antigen is unknown. This CDR3 is 18 amino acids long. Looked up from germline, CDR1 is SGHNT and CDR2 is YYREEE (reference sequence). J gave up 0 bases and V 4 bases, and 8 bases lay outside the gene matches. This record comes from a study of cytomegalovirus exposure and HLA in healthy donors. Findings of the study overall: 87-base-pair reads could not separate some V segments, including TRBV6-2 and TRBV6-3. Earlier analysis looked at TCR beta V segments, and most were productive about 87% or about 30% of the time.

Primers for the PCR totalled 60 Vbeta and 13 Jbeta. Only in-frame clones appear in the TCRdb table, and some are missing; sequencing was by immunoSEQ multiplex PCR. The sample carries 130,000 to 150,000 clones, roughly 79% recorded once. The chain uses TRBV5-4 and TRBJ2-1; 12 bases map to TRBD2. The specimen sequenced was PBMCs. The receptor comes from a woman aged 55-75 years in good health and CMV-seropositive. CDR3 residues: CASSTLTSGSGSYNEQFF. Here the CDR3 DNA reads TGTGCCAGCAGCACATTGACTAGCGGGAGTGGCTCCTACAATGAGCAGTTCTTC.